These 11 T cell receptor beta chains originate from one sample sequenced in a study of shared clonotypes between healthy human individuals. TCRdb keeps only in-frame clones here, not all; method: immunoSEQ multiplex PCR. Of around 1.9 million clones detected, about 92% appear once; the ten largest clones hold about 1.8%. The naive CD8 population came from CD45RO-negative cells selected for CCR7, without terminally differentiated effector memory CD45RA+ cells. Sequenced: naive CD8+ T cells from PBMCs. Receptors were obtained from a man between 18 and 29 years old in good health. Some clones in this sample may be carry-over from other donors' samples.

This rearrangement joins TRBV4-1 to TRBJ2-3; no reliable D call. The V and J ends lost 1 base and 4 bases respectively, with 15 bases between them. The CDR3 sequence is 16 residues long. Germline CDR1 is MGHRA and CDR2 is YSYEKL. CDR3 nucleotide sequence: TGCGCCAGCAGCCAAGTTAGAGTTTCTGGCCCAGATACGCAGTATTTT. This translates into CASSQVRVSGPDTQYF.

This rearrangement joins TRBV2 to TRBJ2-1, with 7 bases that match TRBD1. The V gene end was trimmed by 10 bases and the J gene end by 0 bases; junction bases not matched to a gene: 15. The germline V gene has CDR1 SNHLY and CDR2 FYNNEI. The CDR3 covers 17 residues. CDR3 DNA sequence: TGTGCCATACCCGACCCCGGGACAGAGTTCTCCTACAATGAGCAGTTCTTC. This translates into CAIPDPGTEFSYNEQFF.

V and J are TRBV7-8 and TRBJ2-2; D is possibly TRBD2 (6 bases). The V gene lost 1 base and the J gene lost 3 bases, with 12 bases spanning the gap. The CDR3 has 16 amino acids. In germline, CDR1 is SGHVS, CDR2 FQNEAQ. In DNA, the CDR3 is TGTGCCAGCAGCTTAGAGGCTAGCGCCCACACCGGGGAGCTGTTTTTT. Protein sequence: CASSLEASAHTGELFF.

The chain is built from TRBV28 and TRBJ2-2; unclear D gene. Germline V gene sequence: CDR1 MDHEN, CDR2 SYDVKM. Trimming took 2 bases from V and 4 from J, leaving 5 bases between them. This CDR3 region has 13 residues. The CDR3 loop is CASSLPSTGELFF. The CDR3 DNA reads TGTGCCAGCAGTTTACCCAGCACCGGGGAGCTGTTTTTT.

The gene calls are TRBV5-4 and TRBJ1-2; 10 positions agree with TRBD1. With 4 bases clipped from V and 8 bases from J, the junction kept 8 bases outside the gene matches. The CDR3 runs 14 residues. Germline CDR1 and CDR2: SGHNT and YYREEE (reference sequence). The CDR3 is CASSTAGTGVGYTF. In nucleotides, the CDR3 is TGTGCCAGCAGCACAGCCGGGACAGGGGTCGGCTACACCTTC.

The chain joins TRBV2 to TRBJ2-3, with D possibly being TRBD2 (6 bases). Per the germline V gene, CDR1 is SNHLY and CDR2 is FYNNEI. V lost 4 bases and J lost 3, with 14 bases in between. There are 15 residues in the CDR3. DNA of the CDR3: TGTGCCAGCAGTGGGGTCGGGAGTCGTACAGATACGCAGTATTTT. Amino acid sequence: CASSGVGSRTDTQYF.

This clone has only a few counts. The chain has TRBV2 and TRBJ1-5; 7 nucleotides line up with TRBD1. The CDR3 spans 14 residues. The V segment lost 5 bases and the J segment 3 bases; nucleotides outside the gene matches: 4. Germline CDR1 is SNHLY and CDR2 is FYNNEI. Here the CDR3 DNA reads TGTGCCAGCAGTCCGACAGGGATCAATCAGCCCCAGCATTTT. This codes for CASSPTGINQPQHF.

The V and J genes are TRBV27 and TRBJ2-7; D not certain. V was shortened by 0 bases and J by 8 bases, with 11 bases between the two germline ends. Germline-derived CDR1 and CDR2 are MNHEY and SMNVEV (reference sequence). The CDR3 spans 13 residues. CDR3 residues: CASSLSEFGQQYF. Here the CDR3 DNA reads TGTGCCAGCAGTTTATCGGAGTTTGGTCAGCAGTACTTC.

The rearrangement joins TRBV5-8 to TRBJ2-1, with TRBD2 matching 8 bases. The germline V gene has CDR1 SGHTS and CDR2 YDEGEE. This CDR3 is 16 amino acids long. V lost 2 bases, J lost 2 bases, and 6 bases stayed unmatched. CDR3 nucleotide sequence: TGTGCCAGCAGCTTATTAGCGGGACGTACCTACAATGAGCAGTTCTTC. It is translated as CASSLLAGRTYNEQFF. The complete variable domain, with remaining parts taken from reference TRBV5-8 and TRBJ2-1, reads EAGVTQSPTHLIKTRGQQATLRCSPISGHTSVYWYQQALGLGLQFLLWYDEGEERNRGNFPPRFSGRQFPNYSSELNVNALELEDSALYLCASSLLAGRTYNEQFFGPGTRLTVL.

The V and J genes are TRBV7-2 and TRBJ2-7; maybe TRBD2 (5 bases). The V end lost 0 bases, the J end lost 7 bases, and 10 bases lay between the germline ends. This CDR3 is 13 amino acids long. Germline assignment: CDR1 SGHTA and CDR2 FQGNSA. CDR3 sequence: CASSLAPGWEQYF. CDR3 bases: TGTGCCAGCAGCTTAGCGCCGGGGTGGGAGCAGTACTTC.

About this clone: The sample holds other DNA sequences that translate to the same CDR3. J is TRBJ2-1 and V is TRBV28; D is uncertain. The germline CDR1 and CDR2 sequences are MDHEN and SYDVKM. This CDR3 spans 11 amino acids. Deletions cut 3 bases from V and 7 bases from J, with 4 bases between. In DNA, the CDR3 is TGTGCCAGCAGTTTTTCGAATGAGCAGTTCTTC. This gives the protein CASSFSNEQFF.